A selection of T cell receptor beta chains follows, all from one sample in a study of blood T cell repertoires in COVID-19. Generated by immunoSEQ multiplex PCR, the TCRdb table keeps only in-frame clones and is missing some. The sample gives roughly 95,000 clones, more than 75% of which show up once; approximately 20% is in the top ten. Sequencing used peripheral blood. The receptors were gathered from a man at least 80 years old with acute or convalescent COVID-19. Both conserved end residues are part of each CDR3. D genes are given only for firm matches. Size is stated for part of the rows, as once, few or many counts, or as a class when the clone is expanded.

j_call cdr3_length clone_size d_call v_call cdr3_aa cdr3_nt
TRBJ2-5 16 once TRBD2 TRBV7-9 CASSSGTSGVGETQYF TGTGCCAGCAGCTCTGGGACTAGCGGGGTTGGCGAGACCCAGTACTTC
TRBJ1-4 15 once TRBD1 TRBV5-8 CASSRTGTGLEKLFF TGTGCCAGCAGCCGTACCGGGACAGGGCTAGAAAAACTGTTTTTT
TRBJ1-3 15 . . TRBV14 CASSPWGGSGNTIYF TGTGCCAGCAGCCCCTGGGGGGGCTCTGGAAACACCATATATTTT
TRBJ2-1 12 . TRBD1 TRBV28 CASSLQGDEQFF TGTGCCAGCAGTCTACAGGGGGACGAGCAGTTCTTC
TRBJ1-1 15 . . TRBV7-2 CASQGLGRTDTEAFF TGTGCCAGCCAGGGCCTAGGACGGACCGACACTGAAGCTTTCTTT
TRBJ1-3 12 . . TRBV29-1 CSVGTGINTIYF TGCAGCGTTGGTACAGGGATAAACACCATATATTTT
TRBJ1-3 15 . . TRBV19 CASSMAASSGNTIYF TGTGCCAGTAGTATGGCGGCCAGCTCTGGAAACACCATATATTTT
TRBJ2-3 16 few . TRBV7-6 CASSLVSASGTDTQYF TGTGCCAGCAGCTTAGTTTCGGCTAGCGGCACAGATACGCAGTATTTT
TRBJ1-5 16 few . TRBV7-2 CASSLGVGRGNQPQHF TGTGCCAGCAGCTTAGGAGTAGGCAGGGGCAATCAGCCCCAGCATTTT
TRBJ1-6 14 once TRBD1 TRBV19 CASSAGQNNSPLHF TGTGCCAGTAGTGCGGGACAGAATAATTCACCCCTCCACTTT
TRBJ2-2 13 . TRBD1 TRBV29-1 CSAGTGATGELFF TGCAGCGCCGGGACAGGGGCCACCGGGGAGCTGTTTTTT
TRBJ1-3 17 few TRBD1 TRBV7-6 CASSLRQGASGGNTIYF TGTGCCAGCAGCTTGAGGCAGGGGGCGTCCGGTGGAAACACCATATATTTT
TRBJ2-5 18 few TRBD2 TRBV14 CASSDGWRSSGRKETQYF TGTGCCAGCAGCGACGGTTGGCGAAGCAGCGGGAGAAAAGAGACCCAGTACTTC
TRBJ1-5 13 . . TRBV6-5 CASSPDSLQPQHF TGTGCCAGCAGCCCGGACAGCCTGCAGCCCCAGCATTTT
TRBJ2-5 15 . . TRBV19 CASSIDQTGKETQYF TGTGCCAGTAGTATAGATCAGACAGGCAAAGAGACCCAGTACTTC
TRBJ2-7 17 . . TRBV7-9 CASSSSLSQRPSYEQYF TGTGCCAGCAGCTCCTCCCTTAGTCAGCGGCCCTCCTACGAGCAGTACTTC
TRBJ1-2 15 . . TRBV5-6 CASSLALATTYGYTF TGTGCCAGCAGCTTGGCGTTGGCCACCACATATGGCTACACCTTC
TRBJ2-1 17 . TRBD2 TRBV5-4 CASSSRATSGRSNEQFF TGTGCCAGCAGCTCCAGAGCGACTAGCGGGAGGTCCAATGAGCAGTTCTTC
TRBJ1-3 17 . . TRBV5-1 CASSLEGGGSSGNTIYF TGCGCCAGCAGCCTGGAGGGCGGAGGGAGCTCTGGAAACACCATATATTTT
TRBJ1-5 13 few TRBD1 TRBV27 CASSFRGSQPQHF TGTGCCAGCAGTTTCAGGGGGAGTCAGCCCCAGCATTTT
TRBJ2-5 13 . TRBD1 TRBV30 CAWSDRHKETQYF TGTGCCTGGTCGGACAGGCATAAAGAGACCCAGTACTTC
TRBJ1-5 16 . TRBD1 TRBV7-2 CASSVQGAGNNQPQHF TGTGCCAGCAGCGTCCAGGGGGCCGGAAACAATCAGCCCCAGCATTTT
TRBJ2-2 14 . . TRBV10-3 CAISDTHNTGELFF TGTGCCATCAGTGACACACATAACACCGGGGAGCTGTTTTTT
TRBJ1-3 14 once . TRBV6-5 CASGQSSSGNTIYF TGTGCCAGTGGACAGTCTAGCTCTGGAAACACCATATATTTT
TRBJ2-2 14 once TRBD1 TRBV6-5 CASGQGISTGELFF TGTGCCAGCGGACAGGGGATTTCGACCGGGGAGCTGTTTTTT
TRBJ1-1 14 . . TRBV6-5 CASRDGGLNTEAFF TGTGCCAGCAGAGACGGGGGATTGAACACTGAAGCTTTCTTT
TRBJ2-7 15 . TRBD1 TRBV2 CASRRGTGSSYEQYF TGTGCCAGCAGGAGAGGGACAGGCTCAAGCTACGAGCAGTACTTC
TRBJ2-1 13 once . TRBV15 CATSSHTGGEQFF TGTGCCACCAGCAGCCACACAGGAGGGGAGCAGTTCTTC